Shown below are 14 T cell receptor beta chains from a single sample sequenced in a study of blood T cells in healthy people across ages. A J-beta primer mix and a sample-barcoded 5' primer were used in a second PCR of roughly 6 to 11 cycles. TCRdb ran MiXCR on the 5' RACE reads and lists one entry per CDR3 protein. Among some 880,000 distinct CDR3 sequences listed, 35% to 40% were seen once. Material for sequencing was blood. The receptors come from a young man in good health.

The chain employs TRBV2 and TRBJ1-2; 8 bases map to TRBD1. The ends lost 4 bases at V and 4 bases at J; junction bases unmatched: 5. This CDR3 region has 14 residues. Germline V gene lookup returns CDR1 SNHLY and CDR2 FYNNEI. The CDR3 loop is CASSARTGRYGYTF. The DNA for the CDR3 is TGTGCCAGCAGTGCCAGGACAGGGCGCTATGGCTACACCTTC.

This chain uses TRBV6-1 with TRBJ1-4, with 12 bases matching TRBD1. CDR3 length: 13 amino acids. Per the germline V gene, CDR1 is MNHNS and CDR2 is SASEGT. The V gene end was trimmed by 11 bases and the J gene end by 7 bases; junction bases not matched to a gene: 5. The CDR3 nucleotides read TGTGCCGGGACAGGGGGCGACGCTGAAAAACTGTTTTTT. Amino acids: CAGTGGDAEKLFF.

This clonotype was seen more than once but under ten times. V is TRBV29-1 and J is TRBJ1-1; no reliable D call. CDR1 is SQVTM and CDR2 is ANQGSEA in the germline V gene. CDR3 length equals 13 residues. The ends were cut back, 1 base at V and 1 base at J, with 7 bases in the middle. CDR3 region: CSVEGGGNTEAFF. The CDR3 DNA sequence: TGCAGCGTTGAAGGGGGTGGGAACACTGAAGCTTTCTTT.

This clonotype appeared a few times. This chain connects TRBV2 to TRBJ1-1; TRBD1 might be the D (5 bases). Looked up from germline, CDR1 is SNHLY and CDR2 is FYNNEI. The CDR3 spans 16 residues. V lost 6 bases, J lost 4 bases, and 21 bases lay in between. As DNA, the CDR3 is TGTGCCAGCAGGTCGACATGGGGCAGGCTGGGCACTGAAGCTTTCTTT. This sequence encodes CASRSTWGRLGTEAFF. The full variable domain, in which reference TRBV2 and TRBJ1-1 provide the parts outside the CDR3, is EPEVTQTPSHQVTQMGQEVILRCVPISNHLYFYWYRQILGQKVEFLVSFYNNEISEKSEIFDDQFSVERPDGSNFTLKIRSTKLEDSAMYFCASRSTWGRLGTEAFFGQGTRLTVV.

For this clonotype: Just one base apart from a much larger clone, this may be a read error. The V call is TRBV20-1, the J call TRBJ2-5; 10 nucleotides align to TRBD2. CDR1 is DFQATT, CDR2 SNEGSKA, per germline (reference sequence). The length of the CDR3 is 15 residues. In DNA, the CDR3 is TGCAGTGCTTATCCCCCTAGCGGGGGAATTGAGACCCTGTACTTC. Protein product: CSAYPPSGGIETLYF.

V gene TRBV11-2 combines with J gene TRBJ1-2; D possibly corresponds to TRBD1 (5 bases). The CDR3 is 15 residues long. CDR1 SGHAT and CDR2 FQNNGV come from the germline V gene. Trimming took off 5 bases at V and 1 base at J, with 14 bases between the two ends. CDR3 in amino acids: CASSPAGGVNYGYTF. For the CDR3, the DNA is TGTGCCAGCAGCCCCGCCGGGGGGGTTAACTATGGCTACACCTTC.

Of note for this clonotype: The CDR3 does not close with the conserved phenylalanine or tryptophan, likely indicating a read error. This chain connects TRBV6-6 to TRBJ2-2; no reliable D call. CDR3 length: 13 residues. CDR1 and CDR2 from the germline V gene are MNHNY and SVGAGI (reference sequence). Trimming took off 3 bases at V and 6 bases at J, with 8 bases between the two ends. The DNA of the CDR3 is TGTGCCAGCAGTTATGACGGCGCCGGGGAGCTGTTTTGT. It translates to CASSYDGAGELFC.

V and J are TRBV9 and TRBJ1-1, with TRBD1 matching over 7 bases. V dropped 3 bases and J dropped 9; count of bases not matched to a gene: 14. This CDR3 contains 15 residues. The germline V gene encodes CDR1 SGDLS and CDR2 YYNGEE. The CDR3 sequence: CASSDAGQSIGQAFF. The CDR3 region has the DNA TGTGCCAGCAGCGACGCGGGACAGTCAATAGGGCAAGCTTTCTTT.

Only a few counts were recorded for this clonotype. The chain employs TRBV29-1 and TRBJ2-5; 9 bases fit TRBD1. After removal of 6 bases from V and 4 bases from J, the junction contained 3 bases not matched to a gene. Germline CDR1 is SQVTM and CDR2 is ANQGSEA. The CDR3 spans 12 residues. In DNA, the CDR3 is TGCAGCGTGAGGACAGGGGTAGAGACCCAGTACTTC. Translation: CSVRTGVETQYF.

This clonotype has ten or more counts. The chain is built from TRBV2 and TRBJ2-5; 9 positions match TRBD1. J gave up 2 bases and V 0 bases, and 10 bases lay outside the gene matches. This CDR3 has 18 amino acids. Germline CDR1 and CDR2: SNHLY and FYNNEI. The CDR3 DNA sequence: TGTGCCAGCAGTGAAGCGCTTCCGGGACAGGGCGTTCAAGAGACCCAGTACTTC. It encodes CASSEALPGQGVQETQYF.

This clonotype was picked up many times. The CDR3 spells CASSRLVYEQYF. Here the CDR3 DNA reads TGTGCCAGCAGTAGACTAGTATATGAGCAGTACTTC. The chain combines TRBV2 with TRBJ2-7; D is possibly TRBD2 (6 bases). Germline V CDR1 and CDR2: SNHLY, FYNNEI. CDR3 size: 12 residues. The V gene lost 5 bases and the J gene lost 7 bases, with 12 bases spanning the gap. The variable domain in full, with the rest retrieved from reference TRBV2 and TRBJ2-7, is EPEVTQTPSHQVTQMGQEVILRCVPISNHLYFYWYRQILGQKVEFLVSFYNNEISEKSEIFDDQFSVERPDGSNFTLKIRSTKLEDSAMYFCASSRLVYEQYFGPGTRLTVT.

The V and J genes are TRBV7-9 and TRBJ1-5; tentatively, D is TRBD1 (5 bases). This CDR3 spans 14 amino acids. Germline loops: CDR1 SEHNR, CDR2 FQNEAQ (reference sequence). Trimming took off 6 bases at V and 6 bases at J, with 15 bases between the two ends. The CDR3 here is CASSQDQGGQPQHF. CDR3 DNA: TGTGCCAGCAGTCAAGACCAGGGTGGTCAGCCCCAGCATTTT.

The chain uses TRBV10-3 and TRBJ2-1, with 9 positions matching TRBD2. Germline V gives CDR1 ENHRY, CDR2 SYGVKD. This CDR3 is 16 amino acids long. The V gene end was trimmed by 0 bases and the J gene end by 9 bases; junction bases not matched to a gene: 9. This chain's CDR3 is CAISESLAGFLSEQFF. The CDR3 coding sequence is TGTGCCATCAGTGAGTCGCTAGCGGGGTTTCTGAGTGAGCAGTTCTTC.

The chain is built from TRBV29-1 and TRBJ2-2, with D tentatively TRBD1 or TRBD2 (5 bases each). The CDR3 length is 13 residues. With 1 base removed from V and 5 bases from J, the gap between germline ends came to 8 bases. Germline values: CDR1 SQVTM, CDR2 ANQGSEA. The CDR3 DNA follows: TGCAGCGTTGAAGTTGGGGGAACCGGGGAGCTGTTTTTT. Its protein is CSVEVGGTGELFF.